The sequence of this T cell receptor beta chain was determined in a study of response to subunit inactivated influenza vaccine. General study results and limits: The study's authors posited that every seasonal influenza vaccination enlists few new T cells.

The CDR3 is made up of 19 amino acids. Germline V gives CDR1 DFQATT, CDR2 SNEGSKA (reference sequence). Note on this clonotype: Its antigen is unknown.

TCRdb re-analysed the RT-PCR reads in MiXCR, keeping a single row per CDR3 protein. Here the sample spans 630,000 or so distinct CDR3 sequences, 15% to 18% being singletons. The rearrangement links TRBV20-1 to TRBJ2-1; a possible D gene is TRBD1 (6 bases). This specimen was PBMCs from blood, taken 11 to 12 days after vaccination. This clonotype was obtained from a man in his fifties or sixties who received an inactivated influenza vaccine. CDR3 in amino acids: CRAEKLTDLIRGYGDEQFF. CDR3 bases: TGCAGAGCCGAAAAACTAACGGACTTGATAAGGGGGTATGGTGATGAGCAGTTCTTC.